The entry below gives a single T cell receptor beta chain sequence along with its context. V lost 0 bases and J lost 8; bases outside the gene matches: 6. The germline CDR1 and CDR2 sequences are MNHEY and SVGAGI. The CDR3 runs to 15 residues. The data originate from a study of identifying expanded T cells in peripheral blood. The method was immunoSEQ multiplex PCR; TCRdb's version includes in-frame clones alone and lacks a portion of them. The repertoire holds about 85,000 clones, with around 90% as singletons. The rearrangement links TRBV6-5 to TRBJ1-4; the match to TRBD1 covers 7 bases. Sequencing input: blood. The source of this sequence is a person aged 18 to 70 in good health. This CDR3 reads CASSYSGGGAEKLFF. CDR3 in DNA: TGTGCCAGCAGTTACTCTGGAGGGGGCGCAGAAAAACTGTTTTTT.